The 2 T cell receptor beta chains listed next were all sequenced from one sample in a study of blood T cell repertoires in COVID-19. Using immunoSEQ multiplex PCR, the repertoire was profiled, and TCRdb retains in-frame clones only, with some absent. The sample records 65,000 to 90,000 clones, 70% to 85% being singletons. Sequencing was performed on peripheral blood. These receptors were collected from a woman aged 60-75 years with acute or convalescent COVID-19.

The rearrangement links TRBV11-2 to TRBJ1-3; D remains ambiguous. Per germline, CDR1 SGHAT and CDR2 FQNNGV. Trimming pared 5 bases from V and 4 bases from J, leaving 15 bases between. CDR3 length: 15 residues. This CDR3 reads CASSPRGARGNTIYF. DNA for the CDR3: TGTGCCAGCAGCCCCCGGGGAGCACGGGGAAACACCATATATTTT.

The chain has TRBV2 and TRBJ1-1; no reliable D call. Germline V gene sequence: CDR1 SNHLY, CDR2 FYNNEI. This CDR3 contains 14 residues. Trimming removed 7 bases from V and 1 base from J, with 13 bases in between. CDR3 protein: CASTSQNTNTEAFF. The CDR3 coding sequence is TGTGCCAGCACCTCACAAAATACGAACACTGAAGCTTTCTTT.